Following are 25 T cell receptor beta chains from one sample sequenced in a study of cytomegalovirus exposure and HLA in healthy donors. Researchers ran the PCR with 60 Vbeta and 13 Jbeta primers. Only in-frame clones appear in the TCRdb table, and some are missing; sequencing was by immunoSEQ multiplex PCR. The sample contains around 170,000 clones, over 70% of which appear only once. Material: PBMCs. These receptor sequences come from a man in his fifties in good health and CMV-seropositive.

This chain joins TRBV10-3 and TRBJ2-5; no firm D call. The end of the DNA aligns better with TRBJ2-7, so the J call may be wrong. The germline gives CDR1 ENHRY, CDR2 SYGVKD. The CDR3 spans 11 residues. CDR3 nucleotides: TGTGCCATCAGTCGATCCTACGAGCAGTACTTC. Encoded protein: CAISRSYEQYF.

A single count supports this clone. The chain uses TRBV30 and TRBJ1-2, with TRBD1 matching 8 bases. This CDR3 comprises 14 residues. CDR1 is GTSNPN, CDR2 SVGIG, per germline (reference sequence). Trimming cost V 0 bases and J 6 bases; bases outside gene matches: 6. In DNA, the CDR3 is TGTGCCTGGAGTGTCCGCAGGGGGCGCGATGGCTACACCTTC. This gives the protein CAWSVRRGRDGYTF. The variable domain in full, completed from reference TRBV30 and TRBJ1-2, reads SQTIHQWPATLVQPVGSPLSLECTVEGTSNPNLYWYRQAAGRGLQLLFYSVGIGQISSEVPQNLSASRPQDRQFILSSKKLLLSDSGFYLCAWSVRRGRDGYTFGSGTRLTVV.

This chain joins TRBV7-3 and TRBJ1-2; no reliable D call. Germline V CDR1 and CDR2: SGHTA, FQGTGA. V was clipped by 2 bases and J by 7 bases, with 11 bases between them. The CDR3 contains 13 residues. CDR3 in DNA: TGTGCCAGCAGCTTAGATGGGGAGGGTGGCTACACCTTC. Protein product: CASSLDGEGGYTF.

The chain is built from TRBV9 and TRBJ2-2; TRBD2 matches 7 bases. V was clipped by 0 bases and J by 4 bases; unmatched bases: 9. Germline V gives CDR1 SGDLS, CDR2 YYNGEE. The CDR3 length is 17 residues. The CDR3 nucleotides read TGTGCCAGCAGCGTAGCTACTAACGGGAGGAGCACCGGGGAGCTGTTTTTT. Translation gives CASSVATNGRSTGELFF. Filled out from reference TRBV9 and TRBJ2-2, the complete variable domain reads DSGVTQTPKHLITATGQRVTLRCSPRSGDLSVYWYQQSLDQGLQFLIQYYNGEERAKGNILERFSAQQFPDLHSELNLSSLELGDSALYFCASSVATNGRSTGELFFGEGSRLTVL.

This chain links TRBV30 with TRBJ1-3; D might be TRBD1 (6 bases). Trimming removed 3 bases from V and 0 bases from J, with 15 bases in between. The germline V gene encodes CDR1 GTSNPN and CDR2 SVGIG (reference sequence). The CDR3 runs 16 residues. This chain's CDR3 is CAWSRTTGFSGNTIYF. CDR3 bases: TGTGCCTGGAGCAGGACGACAGGCTTCTCTGGAAACACCATATATTTT.

This sequence joins TRBV28 and TRBJ2-7; D possibly corresponds to TRBD1 (6 bases). The V end lost 5 bases, the J end lost 6 bases, and 17 bases lay between the germline ends. This CDR3 contains 14 residues. CDR1 MDHEN and CDR2 SYDVKM come from the germline V gene. In nucleotides, the CDR3 is TGTGCCAGCAGTCCATTACAGGGTAAGAGCGAGCAGTACTTC. Translating it yields CASSPLQGKSEQYF.

V gene TRBV28 combines with J gene TRBJ2-7; 7 positions agree with TRBD2. The CDR3 has 13 amino acids. Per the germline V gene, CDR1 is MDHEN and CDR2 is SYDVKM. Trimming cost V 8 bases and J 2 bases; bases outside gene matches: 6. CDR3 DNA: TGTGCCAGCGTGCGGGGGAGGGCCTACGAGCAGTACTTC. It is translated as CASVRGRAYEQYF.

The CDR3 reads CASSLGAGGPSTDTQYF. The DNA for the CDR3 is TGTGCCAGCAGCTTGGGTGCGGGAGGGCCCAGCACAGATACGCAGTATTTT. The genes are TRBV5-4 and TRBJ2-3; the match to TRBD2 covers 9 bases. There are 17 residues in the CDR3. Losses at the gene ends were 0 bases for V and 0 bases for J; bases not matched to a gene: 5. Germline-derived CDR1 and CDR2 are SGHNT and YYREEE (reference sequence).

This chain links TRBV6-1 with TRBJ2-7; 10 nucleotides match TRBD2. Trimming took 6 bases from V and 4 from J; bases not matched to a gene: 6. The CDR3 spans 14 residues. Germline V gene sequence: CDR1 MNHNS, CDR2 SASEGT. The CDR3 DNA is TGTGCCAGCAGCGCAGCGGGAGGGCCTTACGAGCAGTACTTC. The encoded protein is CASSAAGGPYEQYF.

This clone was seen only a few times. The chain is built from TRBV5-1 and TRBJ1-3, with D unresolved. V was clipped by 4 bases and J by 3 bases, with 5 bases between them. The CDR3 loop spans 12 amino acids. Germline V gene sequence: CDR1 SGHRS, CDR2 YFSETQ. In nucleotides, the CDR3 is TGCGCCAGCAGCCGGGGTGGAAACACCATATATTTT. It translates to CASSRGGNTIYF.

The V call is TRBV27, the J call TRBJ2-3, with D maybe TRBD1 (6 bases). Germline CDR1 is MNHEY and CDR2 is SMNVEV (reference sequence). V gave up 5 bases and J gave up 2 bases, with 11 bases separating them. The length of the CDR3 is 14 residues. CDR3 sequence (DNA): TGTGCCAGCAGTCCAGGACAGCTCACAGATACGCAGTATTTT. Amino acids: CASSPGQLTDTQYF.

This chain connects TRBV2 to TRBJ1-4; D is possibly TRBD1 (5 bases). The germline V gene encodes CDR1 SNHLY and CDR2 FYNNEI. V lost 3 bases, J lost 0 bases, and 11 bases lay in between. This CDR3 has 16 residues. Here the CDR3 reads CASSENRPATNEKLFF. CDR3 in DNA: TGTGCCAGCAGTGAGAACAGGCCTGCAACTAATGAAAAACTGTTTTTT.

V is TRBV28 and J is TRBJ2-7; 10 bases agree with TRBD2. This CDR3 has 16 amino acids. CDR1 and CDR2 (germline): MDHEN, SYDVKM. V was clipped by 7 bases and J by 6 bases; unmatched bases: 15. The CDR3 loop reads CASTTPSGRAGSEQYF. Written as DNA, the CDR3 is TGTGCCAGCACCACCCCCAGCGGGAGGGCCGGGAGCGAGCAGTACTTC.

This clone has just a few counts. V gene TRBV27 combines with J gene TRBJ1-2; 8 bases align to TRBD1. The V segment lost 5 bases and the J segment 1 base; nucleotides outside the gene matches: 9. In germline, CDR1 is MNHEY, CDR2 SMNVEV (reference sequence). The CDR3 loop spans 16 amino acids. Here the CDR3 DNA reads TGTGCCAGCAGTCTCAGGCGACAGGGGCGTAACTATGGCTACACCTTC. Translated, it gives CASSLRRQGRNYGYTF.

A single count supports this clone. The chain recombines TRBV2 with TRBJ2-3; TRBD1 is a possible D gene (5 bases). Germline values: CDR1 SNHLY, CDR2 FYNNEI. The ends were cut back, 6 bases at V and 1 base at J, with 14 bases in the middle. The CDR3 loop spans 15 amino acids. CDR3 sequence reads: CASRSQGTRTDTQYF. In DNA form, the CDR3 reads TGTGCCAGCAGATCTCAGGGTACTCGCACAGATACGCAGTATTTT.

J is TRBJ2-5 and V is TRBV5-6, with 8 bases fitting TRBD2. Germline V CDR1 and CDR2: SGHDT, YYEEEE. This CDR3 region has 14 residues. The V and J ends lost 7 bases and 1 base, in that order; junction bases with no gene match: 6. Here the CDR3 DNA reads TGTGCCAGCTCTGCTAGCGGGTTCCAAGAGACCCAGTACTTC. Its translation: CASSASGFQETQYF.

The table lists this clone with a few counts. The V and J genes are TRBV30 and TRBJ2-7; maybe TRBD2 (7 bases). Trimming took 2 bases from V and 2 from J, leaving 10 bases between them. There are 13 residues in the CDR3. Germline V gives CDR1 GTSNPN, CDR2 SVGIG (reference sequence). In DNA, the CDR3 is TGTGCCTGGAGTCGGGGGGCCCCCTACGAGCAGTACTTC. Its translation: CAWSRGAPYEQYF.

CDR3 in DNA: TGCGCCAGCAGTGAGTCGACGGGGCAGGGGGCAACAGATACGCAGTATTTT. Its translation is CASSESTGQGATDTQYF. This chain joins TRBV10-1 and TRBJ2-3, with 8 bases identical to TRBD1. The CDR3 runs to 17 residues. Per the germline V gene, CDR1 is WNHNN and CDR2 is SYGVQD (reference sequence). V shed 0 bases and J 3 bases; nucleotides not matched to a gene: 8.

V usage is TRBV15 and J usage is TRBJ2-7; 7 bases align to TRBD1. After removal of 5 bases from V and 5 bases from J, the junction contained 6 bases not matched to a gene. CDR3 length equals 13 residues. The germline V gene has CDR1 LNHNV and CDR2 YYDKDF (reference sequence). CDR3 protein: CATSRRQGNEQYF. The CDR3 DNA reads TGTGCCACCAGCCGTCGACAGGGCAACGAGCAGTACTTC.

V gene TRBV5-6 combines with J gene TRBJ2-1; D call uncertain. V shed 2 bases and J shed 4 bases, with 7 bases lying between them. This CDR3 comprises 13 residues. Germline V gene sequence: CDR1 SGHDT, CDR2 YYEEEE. The CDR3 DNA reads as TGTGCCAGCAGCTTAACTTCTTACAATGAGCAGTTCTTC. Amino acid sequence: CASSLTSYNEQFF.

The J gene is TRBJ1-2, the V gene TRBV27; D remains unclear. Germline V CDR1 and CDR2: MNHEY, SMNVEV (reference sequence). Deletions cut 5 bases from V and 7 bases from J, with 23 bases between. This CDR3 has 16 amino acids. CDR3 residues: CASSTMEGSVIRGYTF. The CDR3 coding sequence is TGTGCCAGCAGTACCATGGAGGGTTCGGTTATTCGTGGCTACACCTTC.

The chain joins TRBV29-1 to TRBJ1-2; 7 bases fit TRBD1. Unmatched junction bases numbered 2, after V lost 3 bases and J lost 1 base. Germline CDR1 is SQVTM and CDR2 is ANQGSEA. CDR3 size: 13 residues. CDR3: CSVEDRNNYGYTF. CDR3 bases: TGCAGCGTTGAGGACAGGAATAACTATGGCTACACCTTC.

This clone occurred once. The chain carries TRBV4-2 and TRBJ1-4; TRBD1 matches at 7 bases. Germline V gene data show CDR1 as LGHNA and CDR2 as YNFKEQ. The CDR3 runs 16 residues. V shed 3 bases, J shed 4 bases, and the junction held 8 bases outside the gene matches. CDR3 residues: CASSQEGTVGNEKLFF. CDR3 in DNA: TGTGCCAGCAGCCAGGAAGGGACAGTGGGTAATGAAAAACTGTTTTTT.

This chain links TRBV6-5 with TRBJ1-2; 10 bases are a match to TRBD1. V was pared by 5 bases and J by 3 bases, with 3 bases of the junction left unmatched. The CDR3 loop spans 14 amino acids. Germline-derived CDR1 and CDR2 are MNHEY and SVGAGI. CDR3 bases: TGTGCCAGCAGTCGGGACAGGGGATACTATGGCTACACCTTC. Its translation: CASSRDRGYYGYTF.

The chain links TRBV28 to TRBJ2-1; 8 nucleotides match TRBD2. Trimming cost V 4 bases and J 5 bases; bases outside gene matches: 7. Germline V gene lookup returns CDR1 MDHEN and CDR2 SYDVKM. CDR3 length equals 15 residues. The CDR3 nucleotides are TGTGCCAGCAGTTCGCCAGCGGGAGTGAACAATGAGCAGTTCTTC. Its translation: CASSSPAGVNNEQFF.